This section outlines one TCR beta chain sequence together with its context. There is no known antigen for this receptor. No quality values exist for individual bases; no much larger clone is one base distant. In the ViraFEST assay, PBMC were stimulated with viral peptide pools, and TCR sequencing was then used to find antigen-specific CD4+ T cell clonotypes based on their expansion. After approximately eleven days of culture, CD4+ T cells were isolated with the EasySep CD4+ T cell isolation kit. Each participant got two doses of an mRNA SARS-CoV-2 vaccine, either BNT162b2 or mRNA-1273. Negative nucleocapsid antibody results before and after vaccination confirmed that the healthy vaccine recipients had no prior SARS-CoV-2 infection. Over 1.5 million PBMC per well were cultured with 9 to 10 ug/ml peptides in IMDM containing 5% human AB serum, about 9.6 IU/ml IL-2 and gentamicin. On days 3 and 7, half of the culture medium was replaced with fresh IL-2-containing medium. Unless noted otherwise, every peptide stimulation condition was grown in triplicate wells. Using Ficoll-Paque Plus gradient centrifugation, PBMC were separated from whole blood and then either used fresh or cryopreserved at -140C. Overlapping peptide pools spanned the spike proteins of SARS-CoV-2 and the common cold coronaviruses HCoV-NL63, HCoV-OC43 and HCoV-229E. The QIAamp micro DNA kit was used to extract genomic DNA from the cultured CD4+ T cells.

The record originates from a study of vaccination effects on CD4 cells after COVID-19 (dated 2022 in TCRdb). Looking at the study overall: Across the study, the median time from the second dose to post-vaccine sampling was 72 days (range 14 to 241). SARS-CoV-2 spike-specific CD4+ TCR repertoires from before and after mRNA vaccination were compared in COVID-19 convalescent patients and in infection-naive vaccine recipients. The full study included fewer than eleven COVID-19 convalescent patients and a few SARS-CoV-2-naive healthy vaccine recipients. Cultures from other donors in the study were sequenced using the Oncomine TCR Beta short-read assay on an Illumina iSeq 100. Broad study findings and their caveats: Among healthy vaccine recipients, nearly all vaccine-induced clones were SARS-CoV-2 mono-reactive, and just 1 of 255 was cross-reactive with common cold coronaviruses. Only a small number of convalescent patients were included, and no early post-infection timepoints were available, which limited the study. Both infection-induced and vaccine-induced clones contracted markedly at late post-vaccination timepoints, which is consistent with waning T cell responses.

The library was obtained by the immunoSEQ multiplex PCR assay. DNA from the cultured, isolated CD4+ T cells was subjected to TCR beta CDR3 sequencing. Per the source publication's procedure: Non-productive TCR sequences were removed, reads were trimmed to the CDR3 region, and CDR3s of at least 7 amino acids were retained. Antigen-specific clonotypes were identified using the MANAFEST web app by comparison of expansion in peptide wells against reference cultures. Positive clones required FDR<0.05 expansion versus reference and all other wells, odds ratio above 5, and frequency above 0.1% in two replicate wells. Clonotypes significantly expanded in SARS-CoV-2 spike wells and in at least one common cold coronavirus spike condition were defined as cross-reactive. CDR3 similarity was assessed by Levenshtein distance using the stringdist R package, and unrooted trees were constructed with ape in R 3.6.1. The immuneACCESS repertoire file appears here via TCRdb, limited to in-frame rearrangements. These files lack a portion of the clones; in checked studies, under half of the deficit traces to unresolved V genes, and the cause of the others is not known. The V and J calls and clone size were taken over from that table, and D and trimming were inferred from the DNA. Across this sample there are about 69,000 clones, with 70% to 75% seen only once. About 1.4% of the sample belongs to the ten largest clones.

The CDR3 covers 14 residues, taking in both the cysteine and the phenylalanine. The sequence is cut down to CDR3 DNA, 42 bases in frame from base 1. Trimming at the junction amounts to 8 bases on V and 4 bases on J, and the germline ends lie 14 bases apart. CDR1 and CDR2 are read off the germline V gene as MNHEY and SVGAGI. In this chain, TRBV6-5 is recombined with TRBJ2-2; the D segment is perhaps TRBD1 or TRBD2, each sharing 5 matched bases. The clonotype was recovered from a human donor who received a COVID-19 vaccine. The input for sequencing was CD4+ T cells from PBMCs cultured with HCoV-229E spike peptides, taken after COVID-19 vaccination. The sample's cell subset or site label is to be understood as: HCoV-229E spike overlapping peptide pool stimulation. The CDR3 corresponds to CASLVGELTGELFF. The nucleotides read TGTGCCAGCCTTGTGGGGGAGCTCACCGGGGAGCTGTTTTTT.